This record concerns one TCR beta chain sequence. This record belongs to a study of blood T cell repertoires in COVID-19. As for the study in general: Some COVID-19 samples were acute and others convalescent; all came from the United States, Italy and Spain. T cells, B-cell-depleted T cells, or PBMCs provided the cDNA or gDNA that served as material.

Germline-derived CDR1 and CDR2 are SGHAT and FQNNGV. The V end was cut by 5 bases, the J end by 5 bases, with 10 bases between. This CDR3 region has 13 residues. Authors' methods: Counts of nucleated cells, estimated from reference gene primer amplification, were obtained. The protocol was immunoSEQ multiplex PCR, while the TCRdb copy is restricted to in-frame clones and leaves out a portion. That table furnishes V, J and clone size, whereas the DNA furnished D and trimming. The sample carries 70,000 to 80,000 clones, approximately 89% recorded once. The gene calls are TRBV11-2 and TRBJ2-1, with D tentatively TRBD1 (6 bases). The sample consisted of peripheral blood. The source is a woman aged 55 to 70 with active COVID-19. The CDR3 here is CASSRGTNNEQFF. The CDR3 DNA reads TGTGCCAGCAGCAGGGGGACCAACAATGAGCAGTTCTTC.